A single sample gave rise to the 26 T cell receptor beta chains below, sequenced in a study of cytomegalovirus exposure and HLA in healthy donors. Both 60 Vbeta primers and 13 Jbeta primers went into the PCR. Some clones are missing from TCRdb's copy, which holds only in-frame ones; the method was immunoSEQ multiplex PCR. The sample lists 160,000 or so clones, 84% seen once, with approximately 0.98% in the top ten. The sequencing input was PBMCs. Receptors originate from a man aged 25 to 40 in good health and CMV-seronegative.

V and J are TRBV6-5 and TRBJ1-1; D is unclear. Germline V gene data show CDR1 as MNHEY and CDR2 as SVGAGI. V dropped 2 bases and J dropped 2 bases, with 12 bases sitting between them. CDR3 length equals 15 residues. CDR3 bases: TGTGCCAGCAGTTACCCGGAGAGAACTAACACTGAAGCTTTCTTT. As protein: CASSYPERTNTEAFF.

The chain uses TRBV9 and TRBJ2-5; TRBD2 is a possible D gene (5 bases). V dropped 3 bases and J dropped 9 bases, with 15 bases sitting between them. This CDR3 region has 13 residues. Germline V gives CDR1 SGDLS, CDR2 YYNGEE. This CDR3 is CASSATSLEAQYF. The CDR3 region has the DNA TGTGCCAGCAGCGCGACCAGCTTGGAGGCCCAGTACTTC.

This sequence joins TRBV5-1 and TRBJ2-4, with 8 nucleotides matching TRBD1. The CDR3 spans 15 residues. Trimming at V came to 0 bases and at J to 5 bases, leaving 4 bases not matched to a gene. Germline CDR1 SGHRS, CDR2 YFSETQ. The CDR3 DNA follows: TGCGCCAGCAGCTTGGGGACAGGGTTCGAAAACATTCAGTACTTC. Protein: CASSLGTGFENIQYF.

J is TRBJ1-4 and V is TRBV7-8, with 8 bases matching TRBD1. The germline gives CDR1 SGHVS, CDR2 FQNEAQ. The length of the CDR3 is 15 residues. Trimming removed 1 base from V and 5 bases from J; junction bases left unmatched: 3. The CDR3 spells CASSLVGQANEKLFF. The CDR3 DNA reads as TGTGCCAGCAGCTTAGTGGGACAGGCAAATGAAAAACTGTTTTTT.

In its sample, this clone ranks as medium-sized. This chain links TRBV7-9 with TRBJ2-1; TRBD2 aligns across 9 bases. Trimming removed 1 base from V and 7 bases from J; junction bases left unmatched: 5. The CDR3 extends over 15 amino acids. Germline loops: CDR1 SEHNR, CDR2 FQNEAQ (reference sequence). CDR3 bases: TGTGCCAGCAGCTTAGGCGGGGGGGCCGGTAATGAGCAGTTCTTC. Translated: CASSLGGGAGNEQFF.

The gene calls are TRBV5-1 and TRBJ2-3, with TRBD2 matching 14 bases. The length of the CDR3 is 18 residues. Losses at the gene ends were 4 bases for V and 1 base for J; bases not matched to a gene: 8. CDR1 is SGHRS and CDR2 is YFSETQ in the germline V gene. CDR3 in amino acids: CASSKTSGGVFGTDTQYF. CDR3 bases: TGCGCCAGCAGCAAGACTAGCGGGGGGGTCTTCGGCACAGATACGCAGTATTTT.

This chain uses TRBV5-4 with TRBJ2-3; 14 nucleotides line up with TRBD2. CDR1 and CDR2 from the germline V gene are SGHNT and YYREEE (reference sequence). The CDR3 spans 18 residues. V lost 4 bases and J lost 2; bases outside the gene matches: 9. The CDR3 protein is CASSEGLAGVLPTDTQYF. In DNA, the CDR3 is TGTGCCAGCAGCGAGGGACTAGCGGGGGTGCTTCCCACAGATACGCAGTATTTT.

The chain has TRBV15 and TRBJ1-1; D not certain. The CDR3 length is 16 residues. V shed 1 base and J shed 2 bases, with 14 bases lying between them. Germline CDR1 is LNHNV and CDR2 is YYDKDF (reference sequence). The CDR3 sequence: CATSRATVRINTEAFF. Here the CDR3 DNA reads TGTGCCACCAGCAGAGCCACAGTCAGGATAAACACTGAAGCTTTCTTT.

The chain has TRBV19 and TRBJ2-7, with 9 bases lining up with TRBD1. From germline, CDR1 is LNHDA and CDR2 SQIVND (reference sequence). Trimming at V came to 3 bases and at J to 2 bases, leaving 8 bases not matched to a gene. The CDR3 sequence is 16 residues long. The CDR3 protein is CASSIRGTGYTYEQYF. In DNA form, the CDR3 reads TGTGCCAGTAGTATCCGCGGGACAGGGTATACCTACGAGCAGTACTTC.

The chain couples TRBV5-1 to TRBJ2-3; D is perhaps TRBD2 (5 bases). V lost 1 base to trimming and J lost 3 bases, with 9 bases between them. The V gene's germline CDR1 is SGHRS and CDR2 YFSETQ. This CDR3 is built from 14 residues. CDR3 sequence (DNA): TGCGCCAGCAGCTTGACTAGTTTGACAGATACGCAGTATTTT. Its protein is CASSLTSLTDTQYF. Supplemented by reference TRBV5-1 and TRBJ2-3, the full variable domain reads KAGVTQTPRYLIKTRGQQVTLSCSPISGHRSVSWYQQTPGQGLQFLFEYFSETQRNKGNFPGRFSGRQFSNSRSEMNVSTLELGDSALYLCASSLTSLTDTQYFGPGTRLTVL.

The chain recombines TRBV28 with TRBJ1-1; D is undetermined. The CDR3 length is 13 residues. CDR1 is MDHEN, CDR2 SYDVKM, per germline. Trimming removed 5 bases from V and 3 bases from J, with 10 bases in between. The CDR3 region has the DNA TGTGCCAGCAGTGCCCCGCAGGACACTGAAGCTTTCTTT. The encoded protein is CASSAPQDTEAFF.

This sequence joins TRBV28 and TRBJ1-2; 7 bases map to TRBD1. CDR3 length: 13 residues. Germline assignment: CDR1 MDHEN and CDR2 SYDVKM. J lost 8 bases, V lost 6 bases, and 9 bases had no gene match. CDR3 sequence (DNA): TGTGCCAGCAGAAACAGGGGTTTAGGCGGCTACACCTTC. Translation gives CASRNRGLGGYTF.

The chain uses TRBV7-2 and TRBJ2-5; D may be TRBD1 (6 bases). The end of the DNA aligns better with TRBJ2-7, so the J call may be wrong. The CDR3 is 12 amino acids. Per the germline V gene, CDR1 is SGHTA and CDR2 is FQGNSA. The CDR3 DNA follows: TGTGCCAGCAGCGCACAGGGCTACGAGCAGTACTTC. It encodes CASSAQGYEQYF.

This chain connects TRBV25-1 to TRBJ2-7; 9 positions match TRBD1. CDR3 size: 15 residues. V trimming: 0 bases; J trimming: 7 bases; junction bases outside the gene matches: 7. CDR1 is MGHDK and CDR2 is SYGVNS in the germline V gene. The CDR3 DNA is TGTGCCAGCAGTGAATATACAGGGGGCGCGGGGGAGCAGTACTTC. Encoded protein: CASSEYTGGAGEQYF.

V usage is TRBV10-1 and J usage is TRBJ2-2; 10 nucleotides line up with TRBD2. This CDR3 spans 16 amino acids. Trimming removed 0 bases from V and 6 bases from J; junction bases left unmatched: 4. Looked up from germline, CDR1 is WNHNN and CDR2 is SYGVQD (reference sequence). The CDR3 region has the DNA TGCGCCAGCAGTGAGTCACTAGCGGGGTACTCCGGGGAGCTGTTTTTT. This translates into CASSESLAGYSGELFF.

The CDR3 loop reads CASSNAGSLRGYTF. The DNA of the CDR3 is TGTGCCAGCAGTAACGCCGGTTCCCTGAGGGGCTACACCTTC. This chain uses TRBV6-5 with TRBJ1-2; no firm D call. V was clipped by 5 bases and J by 8 bases, with 18 bases between them. Germline values: CDR1 MNHEY, CDR2 SVGAGI. The CDR3 contains 14 residues.

The gene calls are TRBV6-5 and TRBJ2-3, with 11 bases lining up with TRBD2. The CDR3 is 14 amino acids. The V gene end was trimmed by 3 bases and the J gene end by 5 bases; junction bases not matched to a gene: 1. The germline V gene encodes CDR1 MNHEY and CDR2 SVGAGI. This chain's CDR3 is CASSYGLAGDTQYF. The DNA for the CDR3 is TGTGCCAGCAGTTATGGACTAGCGGGAGATACGCAGTATTTT.

A few counts support this clone. J is TRBJ2-7 and V is TRBV6-1, with TRBD1 matching over 9 bases. Losses at the gene ends were 3 bases for V and 0 bases for J; bases not matched to a gene: 3. The CDR3 consists of 15 residues. Germline V gene data show CDR1 as MNHNS and CDR2 as SASEGT. The CDR3 protein is CASSDTGGLSYEQYF. The CDR3 DNA is TGTGCCAGCAGTGATACAGGGGGCCTCTCCTACGAGCAGTACTTC.

The sample holds a few counts of this clone. The rearrangement links TRBV5-1 to TRBJ2-5, with 8 bases aligning to TRBD2. The DNA end is a closer match to TRBJ2-7, so the J assignment may be wrong. CDR3 length: 14 amino acids. Looked up from germline, CDR1 is SGHRS and CDR2 is YFSETQ. CDR3 in amino acids: CASSFTSGSYEQYF. The CDR3 DNA reads as TGCGCCAGCAGCTTCACTAGCGGCTCCTACGAGCAGTACTTC.

The rearrangement uses TRBV7-8 and TRBJ2-1; D may be TRBD1 (6 bases). Germline CDR1 and CDR2: SGHVS and FQNEAQ. CDR3 length: 14 residues. Trimming stripped 2 bases from V and 4 bases from J, with 9 bases between. Here the CDR3 reads CASSLLDSYNEQFF. In DNA form, the CDR3 reads TGTGCCAGCAGCTTACTGGACAGTTACAATGAGCAGTTCTTC.

This clone was counted a single time. The chain uses TRBV5-1 and TRBJ2-3; TRBD2 matches 8 bases. Unmatched junction bases numbered 11, after V lost 2 bases and J lost 3 bases. This CDR3 has 17 amino acids. Germline assignment: CDR1 SGHRS and CDR2 YFSETQ. DNA for the CDR3: TGCGCCAGCAGCTTCTCCCAACCCGGGGGGGCGACAGATACGCAGTATTTT. It encodes CASSFSQPGGATDTQYF.

This chain joins TRBV29-1 and TRBJ2-3; D is perhaps TRBD1 (5 bases). Between the trimmed V and J ends, which lost 5 bases and 4 bases, there was a span of 16 bases. The CDR3 length is 14 residues. Germline CDR1 and CDR2: SQVTM and ANQGSEA. CDR3 region: CSVLLPKGADTQYF. Here the CDR3 DNA reads TGCAGCGTTTTGTTGCCCAAAGGGGCAGATACGCAGTATTTT.

The V gene is TRBV19, the J gene TRBJ2-1; a weak D match, TRBD1 (5 bases). The ends were cut back, 4 bases at V and 9 bases at J, with 16 bases in the middle. From germline, CDR1 is LNHDA and CDR2 SQIVND (reference sequence). The CDR3 has 14 amino acids. The chain's CDR3 is CASSTQQGASEQFF. The CDR3 DNA is TGTGCCAGTAGTACCCAGCAGGGCGCAAGTGAGCAGTTCTTC.

This chain joins TRBV5-1 and TRBJ1-6; maybe TRBD1 (6 bases). Deletions cut 5 bases from V and 8 bases from J, with 11 bases between. Germline V gives CDR1 SGHRS, CDR2 YFSETQ. The CDR3 spans 13 residues. CDR3 region: CASREGDDSPLHF. As DNA, the CDR3 is TGCGCCAGCAGAGAGGGGGATGATTCACCCCTCCACTTT.

J is TRBJ1-4 and V is TRBV18; D might be TRBD1 (5 bases). This CDR3 region has 16 residues. Per germline, CDR1 KGHSH and CDR2 LQKENI. V shed 1 base and J shed 1 base, with 10 bases lying between them. The CDR3 DNA is TGTGCCAGCTCACCACTCAGGGCGAAAACTAATGAAAAACTGTTTTTT. Translated: CASSPLRAKTNEKLFF.

J is TRBJ2-3 and V is TRBV4-2; 12 bases line up with TRBD2. V was clipped by 1 base and J by 4 bases; unmatched bases: 3. This CDR3 has 16 amino acids. CDR1 is LGHNA, CDR2 YNFKEQ, per germline. The chain's CDR3 is CASSQVLAGGPDTQYF. In DNA, the CDR3 is TGTGCCAGCAGCCAAGTGCTAGCGGGGGGGCCAGATACGCAGTATTTT.